These T cell receptor beta chains were read from a single sample in a study of Tregs in tolerant kidney transplant recipients. Clones were read by immunoSEQ multiplex PCR, and TCRdb kept only the in-frame ones, dropping some. Counted here are about 240,000 clones, more than 65% occurring once; the ten biggest clones make up around 0.61%. Sequencing was performed on CD4+ T cells from blood. The receptors here all came from a human donor in good health. Each CDR3 is given with its conserved first and last residue. D genes are given only for firm matches. Expanded clones get a size class; other rows say once, few or many, or leave the size out.

J gene,V gene,clone size,D gene,CDR3 DNA,CDR3 protein
TRBJ2-5,TRBV6-5,NA,NA,TGTGCCAGCAGTCCCGAGGACAGTTCCCAAGAGACCCAGTACTTC,CASSPEDSSQETQYF
TRBJ2-2,TRBV2,NA,TRBD1,TGTGCCAGCATTGAACAGGGGGTCTACACCGGGGAGCTGTTTTTT,CASIEQGVYTGELFF
TRBJ2-7,TRBV6-5,few,TRBD2,TGTGCCAGCAGTCCACTAGCGGGAGTGTCCTACGAGCAGTACTTC,CASSPLAGVSYEQYF
TRBJ2-2,TRBV5-1,NA,TRBD1,TGCGCCAGCAGCATCCGGACAGGGAGCACCGGGGAGCTGTTTTTT,CASSIRTGSTGELFF
TRBJ1-5,TRBV6-6,once,TRBD1,TGTGCCAGCAGTTACTCGGGACAGAGCAATCAGCCCCAGCATTTT,CASSYSGQSNQPQHF
TRBJ2-1,TRBV4-2,NA,NA,TGTGCCAGCAGCCGGGCGGGGTACAATGAGCAGTTCTTC,CASSRAGYNEQFF
TRBJ2-1,TRBV4-2,NA,TRBD2,TGTGCCAGCAGCCCCGGACTAGCGGAATGGCAGTTCTTC,CASSPGLAEWQFF
TRBJ2-1,TRBV18,NA,NA,TGTGCCAGCTCACTCCGAGAAAGCGACTACAATGAGCAGTTCTTC,CASSLRESDYNEQFF
TRBJ2-2,TRBV10-1,NA,NA,TGCGCCAGCAGTGTCTCCCCCACGGCTGGGGGCAATACCGGGGAGCTGTTTTTT,CASSVSPTAGGNTGELFF
TRBJ1-5,TRBV6-1,once,TRBD1,TGTGCCAGCAGGACAGGGGAAAGCAATCAGCCCCAGCATTTT,CASRTGESNQPQHF
TRBJ1-2,TRBV19,few,TRBD1,TGTGCCAGTAGTATGGCGGGACAGGTGATCTATGGCTACACCTTC,CASSMAGQVIYGYTF
TRBJ1-5,TRBV19,once,NA,TGTGCCAGTACCCTCAGAAGGGCAGATCAGCCCCAGCATTTT,CASTLRRADQPQHF
TRBJ2-1,TRBV29-1,NA,TRBD2,TGCAGCGTCCGCGGGGGCTCCTACAATGAGCAGTTCTTC,CSVRGGSYNEQFF
TRBJ2-7,TRBV6-5,NA,NA,TGTGCCAGCAGTTTAGCCGGGGGATCAGCCTACGAGCAGTACTTC,CASSLAGGSAYEQYF
TRBJ2-7,TRBV5-4,NA,NA,TGTGCCAGCAGCTTGGGGGTCAGGGGAAGCGACGAGCAGTACTTC,CASSLGVRGSDEQYF